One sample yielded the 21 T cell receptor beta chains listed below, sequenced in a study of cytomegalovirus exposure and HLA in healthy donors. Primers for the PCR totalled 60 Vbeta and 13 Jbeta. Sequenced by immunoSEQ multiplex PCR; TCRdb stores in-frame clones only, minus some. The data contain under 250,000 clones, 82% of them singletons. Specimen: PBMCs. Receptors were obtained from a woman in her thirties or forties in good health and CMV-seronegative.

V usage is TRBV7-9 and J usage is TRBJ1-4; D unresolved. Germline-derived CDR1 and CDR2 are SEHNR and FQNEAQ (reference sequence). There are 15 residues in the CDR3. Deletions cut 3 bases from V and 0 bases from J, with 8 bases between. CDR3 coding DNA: TGTGCCAGCAGCTTTCCTAGTGCAACTAATGAAAAACTGTTTTTT. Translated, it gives CASSFPSATNEKLFF.

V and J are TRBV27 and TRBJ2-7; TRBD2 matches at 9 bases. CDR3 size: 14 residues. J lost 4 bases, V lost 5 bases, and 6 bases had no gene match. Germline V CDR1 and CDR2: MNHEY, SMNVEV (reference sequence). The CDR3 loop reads CASSTLAGSYEQYF. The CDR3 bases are TGTGCCAGCAGTACACTAGCGGGCTCATACGAGCAGTACTTC.

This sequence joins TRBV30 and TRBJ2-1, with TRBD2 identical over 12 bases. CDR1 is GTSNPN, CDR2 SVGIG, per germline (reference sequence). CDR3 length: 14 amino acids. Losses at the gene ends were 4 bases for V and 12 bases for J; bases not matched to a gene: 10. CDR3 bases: TGTGCCTGGACCCGGGGACTAGCGGGCCGGGGGCAGTTCTTC. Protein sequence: CAWTRGLAGRGQFF. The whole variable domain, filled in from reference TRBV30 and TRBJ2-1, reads SQTIHQWPATLVQPVGSPLSLECTVEGTSNPNLYWYRQAAGRGLQLLFYSVGIGQISSEVPQNLSASRPQDRQFILSSKKLLLSDSGFYLCAWTRGLAGRGQFFGPGTRLTVL.

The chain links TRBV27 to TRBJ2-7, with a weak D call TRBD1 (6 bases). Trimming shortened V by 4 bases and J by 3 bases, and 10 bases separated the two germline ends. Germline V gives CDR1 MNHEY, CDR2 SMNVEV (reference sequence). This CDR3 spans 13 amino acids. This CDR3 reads CASSWDIGYEQYF. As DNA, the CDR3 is TGTGCCAGCAGTTGGGACATAGGCTACGAGCAGTACTTC.

CDR3 DNA: TGTGCCAGCAGCAGCGGTAGCGCGGCATCAGAGCAGTACTTC. Translated, it gives CASSSGSAASEQYF. The chain is built from TRBV7-9 and TRBJ2-7; a possible D gene is TRBD2 (5 bases). V lost 5 bases, J lost 7 bases, and 18 bases lay in between. The CDR3 extends over 14 amino acids. Germline V gene lookup returns CDR1 SEHNR and CDR2 FQNEAQ (reference sequence).

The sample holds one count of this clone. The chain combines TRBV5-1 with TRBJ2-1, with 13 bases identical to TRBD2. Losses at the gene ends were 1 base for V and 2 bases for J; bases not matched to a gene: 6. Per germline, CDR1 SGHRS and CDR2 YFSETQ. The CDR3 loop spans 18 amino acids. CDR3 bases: TGCGCCAGCAGCTTGATTATCACTAGCGGGAGGGCCTACAATGAGCAGTTCTTC. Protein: CASSLIITSGRAYNEQFF.

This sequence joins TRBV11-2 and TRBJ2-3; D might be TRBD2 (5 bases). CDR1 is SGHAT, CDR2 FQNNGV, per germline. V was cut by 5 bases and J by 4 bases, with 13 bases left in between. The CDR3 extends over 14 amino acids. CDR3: CASSLGVGADTQYF. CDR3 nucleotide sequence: TGTGCCAGCAGCCTAGGAGTCGGGGCAGATACGCAGTATTTT.

The CDR3 is CASSLRTSGRVRDEQFF. The DNA for the CDR3 is TGTGCCAGCAGCCTGAGGACTAGCGGGAGGGTTAGGGATGAGCAGTTCTTC. The chain is built from TRBV7-9 and TRBJ2-1, with 15 nucleotides matching TRBD2. The trim removed 5 bases at V and 8 bases at J, leaving 10 bases unmatched. This CDR3 spans 17 amino acids. CDR1 is SEHNR and CDR2 is FQNEAQ in the germline V gene (reference sequence). The full variable domain, completed using reference TRBV7-9 and TRBJ2-1, is DTGVSQNPRHKITKRGQNVTFRCDPISEHNRLYWYRQTLGQGPEFLTYFQNEAQLEKSRLLSDRFSAERPKGSFSTLEIQRTEQGDSAMYLCASSLRTSGRVRDEQFFGPGTRLTVL.

The CDR3 region is CASSFNSLGGEQYF. In DNA form, the CDR3 reads TGCGCCAGCAGCTTTAATAGCTTAGGAGGGGAGCAGTACTTC. This rearrangement joins TRBV5-1 to TRBJ2-7, with a tentative D call TRBD2 (6 bases). Looked up from germline, CDR1 is SGHRS and CDR2 is YFSETQ. The CDR3 has 14 residues. V shed 2 bases and J shed 7 bases, with 16 bases lying between them. The full variable domain, its missing parts supplied by reference TRBV5-1 and TRBJ2-7, is KAGVTQTPRYLIKTRGQQVTLSCSPISGHRSVSWYQQTPGQGLQFLFEYFSETQRNKGNFPGRFSGRQFSNSRSEMNVSTLELGDSALYLCASSFNSLGGEQYFGPGTRLTVT.

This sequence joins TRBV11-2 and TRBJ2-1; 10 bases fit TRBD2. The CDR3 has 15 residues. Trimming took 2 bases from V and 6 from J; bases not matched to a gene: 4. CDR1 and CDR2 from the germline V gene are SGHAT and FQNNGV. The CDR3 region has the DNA TGTGCCAGCAGCTTACTAGCGGGAGTTACCAATGAGCAGTTCTTC. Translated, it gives CASSLLAGVTNEQFF.

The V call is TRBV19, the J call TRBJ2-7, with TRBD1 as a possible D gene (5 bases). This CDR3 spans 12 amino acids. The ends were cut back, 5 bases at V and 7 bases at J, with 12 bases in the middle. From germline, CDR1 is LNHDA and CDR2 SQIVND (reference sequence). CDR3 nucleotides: TGTGCCAGTAGTCCAGGGCGCTTAGAGCAGTACTTC. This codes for CASSPGRLEQYF.

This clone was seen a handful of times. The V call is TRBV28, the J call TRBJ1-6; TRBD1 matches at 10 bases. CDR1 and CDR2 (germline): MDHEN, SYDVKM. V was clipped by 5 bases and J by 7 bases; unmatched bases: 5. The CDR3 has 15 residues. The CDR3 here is CASSPGTGENSPLHF. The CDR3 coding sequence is TGTGCCAGCAGTCCGGGGACAGGGGAGAATTCACCCCTCCACTTT.

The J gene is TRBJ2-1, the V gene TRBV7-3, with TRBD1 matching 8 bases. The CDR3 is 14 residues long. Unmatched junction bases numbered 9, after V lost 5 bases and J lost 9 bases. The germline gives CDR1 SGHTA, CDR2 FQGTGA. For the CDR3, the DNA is TGTGCCAGCAGCCCACAGGGGGGCCAGTCTGAGCAGTTCTTC. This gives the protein CASSPQGGQSEQFF.

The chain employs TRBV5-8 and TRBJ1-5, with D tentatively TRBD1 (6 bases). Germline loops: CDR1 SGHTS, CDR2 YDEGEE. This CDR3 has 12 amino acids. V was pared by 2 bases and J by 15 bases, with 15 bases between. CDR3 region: CASSLGGAGPHF. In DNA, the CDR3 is TGTGCCAGCAGCTTAGGGGGGGCAGGCCCGCATTTT. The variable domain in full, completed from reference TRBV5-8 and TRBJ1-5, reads EAGVTQSPTHLIKTRGQQATLRCSPISGHTSVYWYQQALGLGLQFLLWYDEGEERNRGNFPPRFSGRQFPNYSSELNVNALELEDSALYLCASSLGGAGPHFGDGTRLSIL.

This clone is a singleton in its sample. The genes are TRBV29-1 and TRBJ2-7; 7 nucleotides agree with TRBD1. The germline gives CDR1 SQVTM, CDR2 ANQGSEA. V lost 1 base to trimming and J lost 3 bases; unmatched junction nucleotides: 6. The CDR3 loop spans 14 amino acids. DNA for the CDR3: TGCAGCGTTGAAGTCCGGGACAGATACTACGAGCAGTACTTC. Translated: CSVEVRDRYYEQYF.

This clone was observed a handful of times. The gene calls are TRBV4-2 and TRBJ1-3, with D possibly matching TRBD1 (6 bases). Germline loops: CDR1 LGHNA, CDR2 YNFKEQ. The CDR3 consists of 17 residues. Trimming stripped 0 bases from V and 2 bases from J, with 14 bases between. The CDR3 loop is CASSQDRTAVPGNTIYF. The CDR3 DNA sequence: TGTGCCAGCAGCCAAGATCGGACAGCGGTTCCTGGAAACACCATATATTTT.

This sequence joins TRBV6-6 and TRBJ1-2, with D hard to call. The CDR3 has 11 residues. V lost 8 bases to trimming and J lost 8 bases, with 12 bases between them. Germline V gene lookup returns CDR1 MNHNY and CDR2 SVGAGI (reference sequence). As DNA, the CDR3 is TGTGCCAGCCGTTCAGCGGAGGGCTACACCTTC. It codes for CASRSAEGYTF.

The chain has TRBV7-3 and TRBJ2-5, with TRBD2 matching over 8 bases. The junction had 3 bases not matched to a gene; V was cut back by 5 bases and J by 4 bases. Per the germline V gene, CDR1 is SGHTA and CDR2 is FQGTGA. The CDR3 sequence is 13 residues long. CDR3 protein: CASSARGGETQYF. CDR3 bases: TGTGCCAGCAGCGCACGGGGGGGAGAGACCCAGTACTTC.

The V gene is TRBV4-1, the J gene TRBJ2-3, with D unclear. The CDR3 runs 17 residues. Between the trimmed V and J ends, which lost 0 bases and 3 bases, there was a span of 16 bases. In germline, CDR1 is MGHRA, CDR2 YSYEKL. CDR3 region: CASSQDQLQSTTDTQYF. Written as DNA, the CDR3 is TGCGCCAGCAGCCAAGATCAATTGCAATCAACTACAGATACGCAGTATTTT.

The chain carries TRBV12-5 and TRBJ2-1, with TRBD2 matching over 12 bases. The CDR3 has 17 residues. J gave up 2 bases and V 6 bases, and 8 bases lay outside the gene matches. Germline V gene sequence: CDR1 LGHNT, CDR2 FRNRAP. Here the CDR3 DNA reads TGTGCTAGTGGGACAAGACTAGCGGGAGTCACCTACAATGAGCAGTTCTTC. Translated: CASGTRLAGVTYNEQFF.

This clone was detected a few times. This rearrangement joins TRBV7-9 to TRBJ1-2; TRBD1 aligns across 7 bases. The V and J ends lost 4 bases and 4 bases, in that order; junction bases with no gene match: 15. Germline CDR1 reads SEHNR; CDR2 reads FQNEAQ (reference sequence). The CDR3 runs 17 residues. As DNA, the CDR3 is TGTGCCAGCAGCTCCCCGCAAGACAGGGCGACGGGCTATGGCTACACCTTC. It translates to CASSSPQDRATGYGYTF.